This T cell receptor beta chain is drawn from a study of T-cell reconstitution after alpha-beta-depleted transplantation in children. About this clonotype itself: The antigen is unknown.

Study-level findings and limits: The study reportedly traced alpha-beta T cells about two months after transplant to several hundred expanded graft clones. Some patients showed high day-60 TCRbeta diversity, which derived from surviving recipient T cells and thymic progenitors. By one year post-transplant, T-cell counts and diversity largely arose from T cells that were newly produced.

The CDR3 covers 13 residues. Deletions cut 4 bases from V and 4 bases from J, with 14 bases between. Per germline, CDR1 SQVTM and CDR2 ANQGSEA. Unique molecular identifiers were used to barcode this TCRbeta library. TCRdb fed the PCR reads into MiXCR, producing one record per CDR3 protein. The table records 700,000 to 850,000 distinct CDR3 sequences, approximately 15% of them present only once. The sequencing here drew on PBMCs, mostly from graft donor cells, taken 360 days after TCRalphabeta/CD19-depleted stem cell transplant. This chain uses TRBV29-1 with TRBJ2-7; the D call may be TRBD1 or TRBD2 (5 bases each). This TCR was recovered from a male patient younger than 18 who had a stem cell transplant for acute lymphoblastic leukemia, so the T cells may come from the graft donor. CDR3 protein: CSVAEGKWYEQYF. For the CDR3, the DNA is TGCAGCGTTGCTGAGGGGAAGTGGTACGAGCAGTACTTC.